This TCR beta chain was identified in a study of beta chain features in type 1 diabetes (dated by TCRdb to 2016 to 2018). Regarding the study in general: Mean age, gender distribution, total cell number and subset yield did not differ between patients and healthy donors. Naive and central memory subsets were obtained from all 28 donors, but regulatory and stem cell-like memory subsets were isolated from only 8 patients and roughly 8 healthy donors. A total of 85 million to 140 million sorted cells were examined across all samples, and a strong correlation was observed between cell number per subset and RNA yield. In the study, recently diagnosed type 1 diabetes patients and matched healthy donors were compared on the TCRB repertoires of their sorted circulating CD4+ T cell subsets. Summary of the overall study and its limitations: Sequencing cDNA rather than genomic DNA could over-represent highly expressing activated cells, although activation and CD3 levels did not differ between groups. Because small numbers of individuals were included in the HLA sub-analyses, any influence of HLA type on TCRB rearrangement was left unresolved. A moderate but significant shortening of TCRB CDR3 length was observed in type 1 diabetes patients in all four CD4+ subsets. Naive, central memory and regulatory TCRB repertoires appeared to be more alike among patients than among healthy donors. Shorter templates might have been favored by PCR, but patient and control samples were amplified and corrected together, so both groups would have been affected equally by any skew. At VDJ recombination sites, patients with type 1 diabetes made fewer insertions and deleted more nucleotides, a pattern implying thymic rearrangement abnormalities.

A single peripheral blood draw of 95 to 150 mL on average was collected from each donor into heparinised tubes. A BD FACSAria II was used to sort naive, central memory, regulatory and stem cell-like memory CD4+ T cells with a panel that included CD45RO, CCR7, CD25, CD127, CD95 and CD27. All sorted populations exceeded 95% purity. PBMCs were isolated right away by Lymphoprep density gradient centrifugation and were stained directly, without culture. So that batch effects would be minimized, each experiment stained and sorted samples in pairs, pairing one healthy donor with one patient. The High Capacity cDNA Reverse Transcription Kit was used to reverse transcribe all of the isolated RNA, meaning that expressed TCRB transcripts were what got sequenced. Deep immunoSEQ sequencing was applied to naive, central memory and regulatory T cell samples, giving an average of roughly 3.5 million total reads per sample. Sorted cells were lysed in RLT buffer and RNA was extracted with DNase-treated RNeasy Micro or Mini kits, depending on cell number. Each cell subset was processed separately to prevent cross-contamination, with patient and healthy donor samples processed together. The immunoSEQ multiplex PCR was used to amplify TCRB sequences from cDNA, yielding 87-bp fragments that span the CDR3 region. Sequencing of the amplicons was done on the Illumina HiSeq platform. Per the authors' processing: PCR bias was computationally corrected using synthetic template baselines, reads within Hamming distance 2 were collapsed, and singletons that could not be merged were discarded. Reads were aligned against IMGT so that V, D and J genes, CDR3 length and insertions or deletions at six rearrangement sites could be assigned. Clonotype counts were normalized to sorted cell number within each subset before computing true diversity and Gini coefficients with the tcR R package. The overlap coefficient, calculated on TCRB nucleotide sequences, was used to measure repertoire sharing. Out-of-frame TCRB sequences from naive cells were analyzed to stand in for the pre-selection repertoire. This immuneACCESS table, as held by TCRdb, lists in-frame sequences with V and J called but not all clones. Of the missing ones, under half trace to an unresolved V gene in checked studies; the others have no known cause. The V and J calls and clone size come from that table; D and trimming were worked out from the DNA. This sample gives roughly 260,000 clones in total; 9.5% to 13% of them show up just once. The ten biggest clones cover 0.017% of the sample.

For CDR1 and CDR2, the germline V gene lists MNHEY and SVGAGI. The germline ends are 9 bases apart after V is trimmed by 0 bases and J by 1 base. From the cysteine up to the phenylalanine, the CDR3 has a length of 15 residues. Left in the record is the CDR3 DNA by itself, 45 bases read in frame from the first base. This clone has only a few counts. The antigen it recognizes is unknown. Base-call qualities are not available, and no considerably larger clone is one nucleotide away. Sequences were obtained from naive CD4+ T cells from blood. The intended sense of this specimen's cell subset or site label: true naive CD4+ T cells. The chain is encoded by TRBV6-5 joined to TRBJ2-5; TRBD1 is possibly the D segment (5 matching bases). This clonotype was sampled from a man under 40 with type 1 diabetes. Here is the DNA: TGTGCCAGCAGTTACTCACAGGTTCTCCAAGAGACCCAGTACTTC. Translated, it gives CASSYSQVLQETQYF.